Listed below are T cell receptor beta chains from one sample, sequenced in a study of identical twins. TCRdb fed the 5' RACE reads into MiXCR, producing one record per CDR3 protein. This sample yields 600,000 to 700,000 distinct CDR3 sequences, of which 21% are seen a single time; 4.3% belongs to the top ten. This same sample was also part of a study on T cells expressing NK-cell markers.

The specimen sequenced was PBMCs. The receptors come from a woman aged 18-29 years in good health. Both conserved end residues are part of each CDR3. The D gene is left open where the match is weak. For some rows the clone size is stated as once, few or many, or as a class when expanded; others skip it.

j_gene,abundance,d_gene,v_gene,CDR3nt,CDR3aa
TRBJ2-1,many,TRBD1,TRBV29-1,TGCAGCGTTGTGCCCGGGACAGGGGATCAATACAATGAGCAGTTCTTC,CSVVPGTGDQYNEQFF
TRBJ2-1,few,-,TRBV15,TGTGCCACCAGCAGACAGTTCTCCTACAATGAGCAGTTCTTC,CATSRQFSYNEQFF
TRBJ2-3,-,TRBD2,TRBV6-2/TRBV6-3,TGTGCCAGCAACAACGGGAGGGCCCAATCAGATACGCAGTATTTT,CASNNGRAQSDTQYF
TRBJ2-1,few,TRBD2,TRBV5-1,TGCGCCAGCAGCTCGCCCGGGACTAACTACAATGAGCAGTTCTTC,CASSSPGTNYNEQFF
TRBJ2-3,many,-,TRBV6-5,TGTGCCAGCAGTTACTTGTCCCTCGGGGATACGCAGTATTTT,CASSYLSLGDTQYF
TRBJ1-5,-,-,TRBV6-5,TGTGCCAGCAGTTACGAGTATAGCAATCAGCCCCAGCATTTT,CASSYEYSNQPQHF
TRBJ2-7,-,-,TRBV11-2,TGTGCCAGCAGCTTAGTCCCTCGGGGCGAGCAGTACTTC,CASSLVPRGEQYF
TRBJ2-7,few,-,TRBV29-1,TGCAGCGTTGGGTCCTCTCGTAGCGACGAGCAGTACTTC,CSVGSSRSDEQYF
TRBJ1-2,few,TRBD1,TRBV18,TGTGCCAGCTCACCATCACAGGGGGCCTGGGATGGCTACACCTTC,CASSPSQGAWDGYTF
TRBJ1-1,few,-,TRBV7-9,TGTGCCAGCAGCTCAGCAGGGGCTTCTGAAGCTTTCTTT,CASSSAGASEAFF
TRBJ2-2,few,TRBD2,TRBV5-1,TGCGCCAGCAGCTTGGACACCGGGGGGACCGGGGAGCTGTTTTTT,CASSLDTGGTGELFF
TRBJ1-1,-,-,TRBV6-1,TGTGCCAGCAGTGGGGGGTTATTAGCGGCTTTCTTT,CASSGGLLAAFF
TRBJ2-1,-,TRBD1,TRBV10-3,TGTGCCATCAGTTCTACTCAGGGGGTAAGGAATGAGCAGTTCTTC,CAISSTQGVRNEQFF
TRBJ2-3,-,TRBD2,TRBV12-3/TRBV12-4,TGTGCCAGCAGCCGGAGGACTAGCATGGCAGATACGCAGTATTTT,CASSRRTSMADTQYF
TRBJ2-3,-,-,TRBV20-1,TGCAGTGCTAGATGGACTGACTATACGCAGTATTTT,CSARWTDYTQYF
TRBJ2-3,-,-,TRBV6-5,TGTGCCAGCAGAGCACTTAGGGGGGGAAGCACAGATACGCAGTATTTT,CASRALRGGSTDTQYF
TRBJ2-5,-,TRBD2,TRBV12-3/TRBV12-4,TGTGCCAGCGGCCGCCGGGGGGAGAACTGGGAGACCCAGTACTTC,CASGRRGENWETQYF
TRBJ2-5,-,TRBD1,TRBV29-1,TGCAGCGTGGGGGACAGGGAGGAGACCCAGTACTTC,CSVGDREETQYF
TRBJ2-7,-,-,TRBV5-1,TGCGCCAGCAGCCCGGTAGTCGGGGAGGCGCAGTACTTC,CASSPVVGEAQYF
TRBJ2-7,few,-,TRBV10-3,TGTGCCATCAGTGGAGGACATTCCTACGAGCAGTACTTC,CAISGGHSYEQYF
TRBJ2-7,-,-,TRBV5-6,TGTGCCAGCGGGCACAGGAACTACGAGCAGTACTTC,CASGHRNYEQYF
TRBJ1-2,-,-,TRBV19,TGTGCCAGTAGTAGTAGGAACGGGGGCTACACCTTC,CASSSRNGGYTF
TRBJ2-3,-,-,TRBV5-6,TGTGCCAGCAGCTTACCATATCCCCGCACAGATACGCAGTATTTT,CASSLPYPRTDTQYF
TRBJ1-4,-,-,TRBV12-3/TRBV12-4,TGTGCCAGCAGTTTAGGCCAGGATCTCGAAAAACTGTTTTTT,CASSLGQDLEKLFF
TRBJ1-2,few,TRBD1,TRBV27,TGTGCCAGCAGGCCCGACAGGGGCCCTTGGGGCTACACCTTC,CASRPDRGPWGYTF